This entry concerns a single T cell receptor (beta chain). Its antigen is unknown. Per-base qualities were not stored, and no clone one base away is much larger. TRB sequencing was run on genomic DNA with either the immunoSEQ assay at survey resolution or the hsTCRB kit. In the paper's pipeline: Initial read processing used immunoSEQ software, and repertoire analyses used the LymphoSeq R package. For each TRB dataset, clonality was calculated as 1 minus normalized Shannon entropy, and the Gini coefficient was computed as well. Phenotypes of unsorted samples were inferred by mapping TRB sequences from sorted subsets of the recipient or donor onto unsorted samples of the same recipient. TCRdb stores this immuneACCESS table with in-frame sequences only. Part of the clones is absent; in the studies checked, under half of the shortfall reflects unresolved V genes, and no reason is known for the rest. V and J calls and clone size are as listed in that table; D and trimming were resolved from the DNA. The sample table shows 6,500 or so clones, and 70% to 75% are seen once. The ten largest clones add up to 20% to 25% of the sample.

This sample is part of a study of T cells after posttransplantation cyclophosphamide (dated by TCRdb to the mid-2010s). A note on the overall study: The study tracked T cell repertoire reconstitution by TRB sequencing after myeloablative bone marrow transplantation using posttransplantation cyclophosphamide as GVHD prophylaxis. Samples from 35 PTCy-treated patients, along with samples from roughly 15 of their related bone marrow donors, underwent antigen receptor sequencing. Blood from all 35 or so PTCy patients who had 1-year posttransplant specimens underwent TRB sequencing. In 3 patients, TRB sequencing was also performed on up to about 3 more blood samples taken 2 to 5.2 years after transplant, and in a handful of patients, pretransplant blood was also TRB-sequenced. Because TRA and TRB clonality were tightly correlated in 9 samples, subsequent TCR analyses were focused on TRB only. Public TRB sequences were searched against a database of over 3,600 sequences associated with responses to pathogens, tumor antigens, self-antigens and alloantigens. What the research found in general, with its limitations: Donor-recipient similarity was low at 1-2 months but rose over the first year, and later blood repertoires were often dominated by donor CD8+ memory clones. Across the roughly 48 patients, TRB clonality was highly associated with recipient CMV seropositivity and CMV reactivation, and diversity with PTCy was similar to that in the CNI/methotrexate controls. The TRB repertoires of T cells infiltrating skin or GI tract showed only limited overlap with the TRB repertoires of T cells in blood.

Per the publication, the treatment or condition label means: high-dose cyclophosphamide on days +3 and +4 as single-agent GVHD prophylaxis. For conditioning, the PTCy patients got busulfan and fludarabine, then a related or unrelated marrow graft, followed by cyclophosphamide on days +3 and +4. PTCy-treated patients were drawn from a prospective multi-institutional clinical trial. Peripheral blood and bone marrow mononuclear cells were isolated by Ficoll-Hypaque density centrifugation and were cryopreserved. There are 11 amino acids in the CDR3, from cysteine to phenylalanine inclusive. Only CDR3 DNA remains: 33 bases, in frame from the first base. CDR1 is given as SEHNR and CDR2 as FQNEAQ, both from the germline V gene (reference sequence). V is pared back by 5 bases and J by 9 bases, with 8 bases lying between the germline termini.

The receptor's source is a male patient aged 25-45 years who received an allogeneic stem cell transplant from a related donor, was CMV-positive, and had acute GVHD only. Following a transplant, some T cells may be graft donor cells, not patient cells. The sample consisted of PBMCs, taken about 1,600 days after allogeneic stem cell transplant with posttransplant cyclophosphamide. The chain is encoded by TRBV7-9 joined to TRBJ2-1; the D gene lacks a confident call. The sequence in DNA is TGTGCCAGCAGCCACTCAATTGAGCAGTTCTTC. Its protein is CASSHSIEQFF. Reference TRBV7-9 and TRBJ2-1 proteins supply the regions before and after the CDR3; the full variable domain is: DTGVSQNPRHKITKRGQNVTFRCDPISEHNRLYWYRQTLGQGPEFLTYFQNEAQLEKSRLLSDRFSAERPKGSFSTLEIQRTEQGDSAMYLCASSHSIEQFFGPGTRLTVL.